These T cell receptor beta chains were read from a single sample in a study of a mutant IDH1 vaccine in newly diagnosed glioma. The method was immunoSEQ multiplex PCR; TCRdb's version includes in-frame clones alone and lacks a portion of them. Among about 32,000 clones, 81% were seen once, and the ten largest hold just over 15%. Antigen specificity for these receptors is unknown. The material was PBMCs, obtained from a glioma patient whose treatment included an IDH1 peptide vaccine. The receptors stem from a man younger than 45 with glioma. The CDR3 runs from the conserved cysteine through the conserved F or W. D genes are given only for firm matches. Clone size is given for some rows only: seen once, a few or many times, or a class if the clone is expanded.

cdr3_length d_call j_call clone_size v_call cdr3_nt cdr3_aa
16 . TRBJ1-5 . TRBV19 TGTGCCAGTAGTATACGAGGAGCGTATAGCAATCAGCCCCAGCATTTT CASSIRGAYSNQPQHF
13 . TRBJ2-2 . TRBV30 TGTGCCTGGAGTCTTAGTATTACCGGGGAGCTGTTTTTT CAWSLSITGELFF
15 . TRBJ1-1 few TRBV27 TGTGCCAGCAGTTCGCCCTCGAGGGGAGGCCCTGAAGCTTTCTTT CASSSPSRGGPEAFF
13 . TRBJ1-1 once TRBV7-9 TGTGCCAGCAGCCCCCCACTGAACACTGAAGCTTTCTTT CASSPPLNTEAFF
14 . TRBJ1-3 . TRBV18 TGTGCCAGCTCACCATCAGGGCTGGGTGGCACCATATATTTT CASSPSGLGGTIYF
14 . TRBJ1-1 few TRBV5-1 TGCGCCAGCACCCGGTACGGGGACGGGACTGAAGCTTTCTTT CASTRYGDGTEAFF
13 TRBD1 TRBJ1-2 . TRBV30 TGTGCCTGGAGGGGGACAGGGGTCTATGGCTACACCTTC CAWRGTGVYGYTF
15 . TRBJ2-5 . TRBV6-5 TGTGCCAGCAGTTATCGCGGGGCCTACCAAGAGACCCAGTACTTC CASSYRGAYQETQYF
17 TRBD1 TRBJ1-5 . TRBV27 TGTGCCAGCAGACCTTTTTCCGGGACAGGGGGTGATCAGCCCCAGCATTTT CASRPFSGTGGDQPQHF
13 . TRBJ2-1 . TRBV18 TGTGCCAGCTCACTAGTACGGTACAATGAGCAGTTCTTC CASSLVRYNEQFF
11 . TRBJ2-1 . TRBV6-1 TGTGCCAGCAGGGCTAACAATGAGCAGTTCTTC CASRANNEQFF
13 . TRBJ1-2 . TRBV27 TGTGCCAGCAGTGCCACACAGGGAAGTGGCTACACCTTC CASSATQGSGYTF
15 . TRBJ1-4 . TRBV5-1 TGCGCCAGCAGATTACAGACAGCGGAGAATGAAAAACTGTTTTTT CASRLQTAENEKLFF
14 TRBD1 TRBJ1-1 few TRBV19 TGTGCCACAAAGCCGGGACAGGGGAACACTGAAGCTTTCTTT CATKPGQGNTEAFF
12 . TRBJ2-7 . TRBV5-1 TGCGCCAGCAGCTTGACTTCCTACGAGCAGTACTTC CASSLTSYEQYF
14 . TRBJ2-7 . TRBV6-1 TGTGCCAGCATAATCCCGGGAACCGTCTACGAGCAGTACTTC CASIIPGTVYEQYF